These 24 T cell receptor beta chains share one sample of origin, sequenced in a study of cytomegalovirus exposure and HLA in healthy donors (dated by TCRdb to the late 2010s). Receptor libraries were prepared by the immunoSEQ multiplex PCR assay. For the multiplex PCR, a mixture combining 60 forward primers for TCR Vbeta segments and 13 reverse primers for TCR Jbeta segments was used. This immuneACCESS table, as held by TCRdb, lists in-frame sequences with V and J called but not all clones. Of the missing ones, under half trace to an unresolved V gene in checked studies; the others have no known cause. The sample table holds under 200,000 clones, of which more than 70% were seen once. About 1.6% of the sample belongs to the ten largest clones. Sequencing used PBMCs. The receptor source for this set is a girl aged 5-17 years in good health and CMV-seronegative.

This clone was detected only a few times. The chain joins TRBV5-1 to TRBJ1-1; D ambiguous. V was trimmed by 4 bases and J by 7 bases, leaving 5 bases between them. The CDR3 is made up of 10 amino acids. Germline CDR1 is SGHRS and CDR2 is YFSETQ. The DNA for the CDR3 is TGCGCCAGCAGCCAGGTTGAAGCTTTCTTT. It is translated as CASSQVEAFF.

J is TRBJ2-7 and V is TRBV21-1; TRBD1, the table's D call, lacks a check against the DNA. TRBV21-1 is classified as a pseudogene. This CDR3 comprises 16 residues. In nucleotides, the CDR3 is TGTGCCAGCAGCAAAGAGGAGGACAGGGAAGGTTTGGGGCAGTACTTC. It codes for CASSKEEDREGLGQYF.

This chain joins TRBV21-1 and TRBJ1-1; the tabulated D call, TRBD1, remains unverified against the DNA. TRBV21-1 is marked as a pseudogene. The CDR3 consists of 17 residues. CDR3 in DNA: TGTGCCAGCAGCACGATCTGGGGGCAGGGCGGACGCACTGAAGCTTTCTTT. Translated, it gives CASSTIWGQGGRTEAFF.

This CDR3 reads CASSFPDRGYGYTF. In nucleotides, the CDR3 is TGTGCCAGCAGCTTCCCGGACAGGGGGTATGGCTACACCTTC. V and J are TRBV5-6 and TRBJ1-2; 10 nucleotides align to TRBD1. CDR3 length: 14 residues. CDR1 and CDR2 (germline): SGHDT, YYEEEE. After removal of 2 bases from V and 5 bases from J, the junction contained 3 bases not matched to a gene.

The chain has TRBV7-3 and TRBJ2-1; 7 bases are a match to TRBD2. Germline V gives CDR1 SGHTA, CDR2 FQGTGA. The CDR3 has 14 residues. The J segment lost 7 bases and the V segment lost 3 bases, leaving 6 bases of the junction unmatched. DNA of the CDR3: TGTGCCAGCAGCTTCCGACCGGGGGGAAATGAGCAGTTCTTC. Encoded protein: CASSFRPGGNEQFF.

V and J are TRBV9 and TRBJ2-3, with D perhaps matching TRBD1 (5 bases). Germline lookup yields CDR1 SGDLS and CDR2 YYNGEE. The CDR3 has 16 residues. V dropped 6 bases and J dropped 2 bases, with 19 bases sitting between them. The CDR3: CASTPRTGTLTDTQYF. DNA for the CDR3: TGTGCCAGCACCCCTCGAACAGGAACACTCACAGATACGCAGTATTTT.

The chain recombines TRBV4-1 with TRBJ2-7, with TRBD1 matching over 9 bases. There are 15 residues in the CDR3. Germline V CDR1 and CDR2: MGHRA, YSYEKL. V gave up 1 base and J gave up 1 base; unmatched junction bases: 2. This CDR3 reads CASSQVTGGSYEQYF. Here the CDR3 DNA reads TGCGCCAGCAGCCAAGTGACAGGGGGGTCCTACGAGCAGTACTTC.

The rearrangement links TRBV19 to TRBJ2-3, with 10 bases that match TRBD2. The germline CDR1 and CDR2 sequences are LNHDA and SQIVND (reference sequence). This CDR3 region has 15 residues. Germline trimming cut 3 bases from V and 4 bases from J; bases unmatched to any gene: 4. The CDR3 loop is CASSILAGAADTQYF. The CDR3, as DNA: TGTGCCAGTAGTATCCTAGCGGGGGCGGCAGATACGCAGTATTTT.

The V gene is TRBV7-9, the J gene TRBJ1-2; 7 nucleotides line up with TRBD1. This CDR3 has 14 residues. CDR1 and CDR2 from the germline V gene are SEHNR and FQNEAQ (reference sequence). V gave up 5 bases and J gave up 8 bases; unmatched junction bases: 11. CDR3 in DNA: TGTGCCAGCAGCCGCGAGGGGGCGATTGAGGGCTACACCTTC. Its translation: CASSREGAIEGYTF.

The V gene is TRBV7-2, the J gene TRBJ1-1; 7 nucleotides align to TRBD1. The germline V gene encodes CDR1 SGHTA and CDR2 FQGNSA. The trim removed 2 bases at V and 5 bases at J, leaving 5 bases unmatched. The CDR3 runs to 14 residues. The CDR3 reads CASSLRGGETEAFF. CDR3 nucleotides: TGTGCCAGCAGCTTAAGAGGGGGCGAAACTGAAGCTTTCTTT.

The J gene is TRBJ1-4, the V gene TRBV9, with D hard to call. From germline, CDR1 is SGDLS and CDR2 YYNGEE. CDR3 length equals 14 residues. V gave up 4 bases and J gave up 8 bases, with 15 bases separating them. The CDR3 DNA is TGTGCCAGCAGCCCCGTTCCATCGGGGGAAAAACTGTTTTTT. Translated: CASSPVPSGEKLFF.

There are a few counts of this clone. The V gene is TRBV29-1, the J gene TRBJ2-7; tentatively, D is TRBD1 (6 bases). Germline assignment: CDR1 SQVTM and CDR2 ANQGSEA. This CDR3 region has 13 residues. V was clipped by 8 bases and J by 0 bases, with 14 bases between them. The CDR3 DNA reads as TGCAGCATCAGGGGAAGGGTCTCCTACGAGCAGTACTTC. Encoded protein: CSIRGRVSYEQYF.

The V gene is TRBV11-2, the J gene TRBJ1-1; 8 nucleotides match TRBD1. Trimming removed 0 bases from V and 4 bases from J; junction bases left unmatched: 10. Germline CDR1 is SGHAT and CDR2 is FQNNGV. The CDR3 totals 17 residues. CDR3 sequence reads: CASSLDPRGQYGTEAFF. The CDR3 region has the DNA TGTGCCAGCAGCTTAGATCCCAGGGGGCAGTACGGCACTGAAGCTTTCTTT.

The rearrangement joins TRBV5-1 to TRBJ1-1, with TRBD1 matching over 7 bases. Germline V CDR1 and CDR2: SGHRS, YFSETQ. This CDR3 spans 14 amino acids. The V and J ends lost 4 bases and 4 bases, in that order; junction bases with no gene match: 7. The CDR3 nucleotides are TGCGCCAGCAGCCAAACAGGGGTACGCACTGAAGCTTTCTTT. Protein sequence: CASSQTGVRTEAFF.

J is TRBJ1-1 and V is TRBV6-1; D is perhaps TRBD1 (5 bases). The germline V gene encodes CDR1 MNHNS and CDR2 SASEGT. Trimming stripped 5 bases from V and 4 bases from J, with 11 bases between. The CDR3 spans 13 residues. DNA for the CDR3: TGTGCCAGCAGTTCAGGGTCGGCCACTGAAGCTTTCTTT. Protein sequence: CASSSGSATEAFF.

Only one count was recorded for this clone. The rearrangement links TRBV10-2 to TRBJ2-3; D possibly corresponds to TRBD2 (5 bases). V dropped 6 bases and J dropped 5 bases, with 9 bases sitting between them. Germline V gives CDR1 WSHSY, CDR2 SAAADI. CDR3 length equals 12 residues. The DNA for the CDR3 is TGCGCCAGCAGCAGCGAGGGAGATACGCAGTATTTT. It codes for CASSSEGDTQYF.

This clone came up once. The chain recombines TRBV7-9 with TRBJ2-7; TRBD2 aligns across 11 bases. The CDR3 sequence is 15 residues long. The V gene end was trimmed by 5 bases and the J gene end by 5 bases; junction bases not matched to a gene: 8. The germline CDR1 and CDR2 sequences are SEHNR and FQNEAQ (reference sequence). CDR3 in amino acids: CASSKGLAGRNEQYF. In DNA form, the CDR3 reads TGTGCCAGCAGCAAAGGACTAGCGGGTCGGAACGAGCAGTACTTC. The whole variable domain, filled in from reference TRBV7-9 and TRBJ2-7, reads DTGVSQNPRHKITKRGQNVTFRCDPISEHNRLYWYRQTLGQGPEFLTYFQNEAQLEKSRLLSDRFSAERPKGSFSTLEIQRTEQGDSAMYLCASSKGLAGRNEQYFGPGTRLTVT.

The rearrangement uses TRBV29-1 and TRBJ1-3, with D perhaps TRBD1 (6 bases). Trimming stripped 6 bases from V and 2 bases from J, with 11 bases between. Germline CDR1 reads SQVTM; CDR2 reads ANQGSEA. The CDR3 spans 13 residues. In DNA, the CDR3 is TGCAGCGTCGCCGGACAGCCTGGAAACACCATATATTTT. Amino acid sequence: CSVAGQPGNTIYF. The variable domain in full, with the rest retrieved from reference TRBV29-1 and TRBJ1-3, is SAVISQKPSRDICQRGTSLTIQCQVDSQVTMMFWYRQQPGQSLTLIATANQGSEATYESGFVIDKFPISRPNLTFSTLTVSNMSPEDSSIYLCSVAGQPGNTIYFGEGSWLTVV.

J is TRBJ1-1 and V is TRBV9; D uncertain. Germline V gene lookup returns CDR1 SGDLS and CDR2 YYNGEE. This CDR3 has 13 residues. Trimming took off 0 bases at V and 4 bases at J, with 7 bases between the two ends. The CDR3 nucleotides are TGTGCCAGCAGCGTAGGAGGGATCACTGAAGCTTTCTTT. Encoded protein: CASSVGGITEAFF.

CDR3: CASSSAGTGTLRAFF. DNA of the CDR3: TGTGCCAGCAGCTCGGCCGGGACAGGGACTCTTCGAGCTTTCTTT. The V call is TRBV11-2, the J call TRBJ1-1; 9 bases are shared with TRBD1. Germline assignment: CDR1 SGHAT and CDR2 FQNNGV. The V segment lost 4 bases and the J segment 10 bases; nucleotides outside the gene matches: 13. This CDR3 is built from 15 residues.

J is TRBJ2-5 and V is TRBV6-6; 12 positions agree with TRBD1. V dropped 10 bases and J dropped 3; count of bases not matched to a gene: 12. CDR1 and CDR2 from the germline V gene are MNHNY and SVGAGI (reference sequence). The CDR3 contains 16 residues. The CDR3: CATKPPGQGAKETQYF. For the CDR3, the DNA is TGTGCCACCAAACCCCCGGGACAGGGGGCGAAAGAGACCCAGTACTTC.

As concerns this clone: This CDR3 is also generated by other DNA sequences in the sample. The chain uses TRBV7-9 and TRBJ1-1, with 7 bases aligning to TRBD1. This CDR3 contains 12 residues. J lost 7 bases, V lost 1 base, and 0 bases had no gene match. The V gene's germline CDR1 is SEHNR and CDR2 FQNEAQ (reference sequence). The CDR3 region has the DNA TGTGCCAGCAGCTTAGGACAGGGTGAAGCTTTCTTT. Translated, it gives CASSLGQGEAFF.

This clone was seen a few times. The chain employs TRBV7-9 and TRBJ1-2, with unresolved D. Germline lookup yields CDR1 SEHNR and CDR2 FQNEAQ (reference sequence). The CDR3 is made up of 16 amino acids. The ends were cut back, 2 bases at V and 1 base at J, with 14 bases in the middle. The CDR3 spells CASSLSSRDGNYGYTF. CDR3 nucleotide sequence: TGTGCCAGCAGCTTAAGTTCTCGGGATGGTAACTATGGCTACACCTTC.

The genes are TRBV6-5 and TRBJ2-2, with D maybe TRBD1 (6 bases). V was clipped by 8 bases and J by 6 bases, with 19 bases between them. The CDR3 length is 15 residues. CDR1 is MNHEY and CDR2 is SVGAGI in the germline V gene. As DNA, the CDR3 is TGTGCCAGCCGAAGGGGGTTTCGTCTCGCCGGGGAGCTGTTTTTT. It translates to CASRRGFRLAGELFF.